Detailed here is one T cell receptor (beta chain). Its antigen is still unknown. Base qualities are not at hand, and no much larger clone is one base apart. PBMCs were isolated by Ficoll-Paque density gradient centrifugation. This sample was sequenced with an Illumina NovaSeq 6000. cDNA libraries for TCRalpha and TCRbeta were prepared by 5'RACE using constant-segment primers, with sample barcodes and unique molecular identifiers added. Trizol reagent was used to extract RNA from every sample. The libraries were amplified in two PCR steps, and the second step added a second sample barcode and Illumina TruSeq adapters. Sequencing of libraries was performed on an Illumina NovaSeq with 2 x 150 bp paired-end reads. On the study's bioinformatics: Demultiplexing of reads and collapsing into UMI-guided consensus sequences were performed with migec v1.2.7. With mixcr v2.1.11, UMI consensuses were aligned to TRA and TRB V and J templates and assembled into clonotypes. A clonotype was counted as expanded or contracted only when both edgeR and NoisET called the clonotype significant, with the noise models trained on biological replicates. edgeR calls used a false discovery rate-adjusted p below 0.01 and a log2 fold-change threshold of 1. As an exploratory analysis of dynamics, max-normalized trajectories of the 1000 most abundant clonotypes were examined with PCA combined with hierarchical clustering. Separately sequenced CD4+ and CD8+ repertoires were used to assign the CD4 or CD8 phenotype of responding clones. TCRdb handled the public reads itself, with Q25 trimming in fastp and clone calling in MiXCR, and kept productive beta chains. Each CDR3 protein gets just one entry, which takes the most common genes and DNA from the rows behind it. It is TCRdb's table, rather than the study itself, that gives the V and J calls and clone size. The sample has 400,000 or so distinct CDR3 sequences on record, 20% of them singletons. The top ten clonotypes cover more than 8% of the sample.

The data originate from a study of T-cell memory formation after mild COVID-19 (dated by TCRdb to about 2021). Context from the whole study: Most TCR sequence clusters were specific to one of the two donors. In two donors, T-cell clones that expanded and contracted after mild COVID-19 were followed by sequencing TCRalpha and TCRbeta repertoires longitudinally. The cohort was made up of two young adult volunteers, one female and one male, who were previously healthy.

V is reduced by 0 bases and J by 4 bases, leaving a spacing of 19 bases between them. The CDR3 sequence holds 17 residues, the cysteine and phenylalanine included. Only the CDR3 portion is preserved as DNA: 51 bases, with reading frame beginning at the first base. CDR1 LNHNV and CDR2 YYDKDF were looked up in the germline V gene (reference sequence). Summary of the overall study and its limitations: The study covered only a couple of mild cases, and larger cohorts including severe cases with pre-infection samples were considered necessary. SARS-CoV-2 specificity of the second-wave clones peaking on day 37 was not confirmed. Contracting CD4+ clones were found mainly in CM and EM memory subsets, while CD8+ clones were enriched in EMRA. Some responding clones were detected in pre-infection memory, which suggested that pre-existing cross-reactive memory T cells had joined the SARS-CoV-2 response. Clones contracting from day 15 to 85 had balanced CD4/CD8 phenotypes, while a second wave expanding from day 15 to 37 was biased towards CD4+.

This receptor was identified in an adult woman who had mild COVID-19 (a few samples of this study predate the infection). The sample titles of this study are shuffled in the database, so cell type and time point are left out; the donor was told from shared clones. Sequenced: PBMCs or a T cell subset sorted from them (not recorded which). This chain is built from TRBV15 and TRBJ2-7, with TRBD2 as a weak D call on 6 bases. The encoded CDR3 is CATSRDGLRQGGYEQYF. The base sequence is TGTGCCACCAGCAGAGATGGCCTTCGGCAGGGAGGTTACGAGCAGTACTTC.